This entry concerns a single TCR beta chain. Its antigen remains unknown. The sample originates from a study of T-cell reconstitution after alpha-beta-depleted transplantation in children. Notes on the study in general: Expanded graft clones, several hundred of them, were reportedly the source of alpha-beta T cells about two months after transplant. At the one-year point after transplant, T-cell counts and TCRbeta diversity were found to come mostly from T cells that had been newly produced.

The CDR3 covers 14 residues. Germline V gene lookup returns CDR1 SGHDT and CDR2 YYEEEE. Trimming took off 2 bases at V and 5 bases at J, with 11 bases between the two ends. Library preparation (for TCRbeta) was performed with unique molecular identifiers. Using its own MiXCR run on the PCR reads, TCRdb lists one record per CDR3 protein. This table has fewer than 550,000 distinct CDR3 sequences, about an eighth appearing once. The receptor was derived from a female patient aged 2-9 years who had a stem cell transplant for aplastic anemia, so the T cells may come from the graft donor. J is TRBJ1-5 and V is TRBV5-6, with D hard to call. This specimen consisted of PBMCs, mostly from graft donor cells, obtained 180 days after TCRalphabeta/CD19-depleted stem cell transplant. CDR3 sequence reads: CASSLTPDDQPQHF. The CDR3 DNA is TGTGCCAGCAGCTTAACCCCGGATGATCAGCCCCAGCATTTT.